Described below is a single T cell receptor (beta chain) sequence and its context. Its antigen target is currently unknown. There are no base qualities to consult, and no much larger clone falls within one base. The method was the immunoSEQ multiplex PCR assay. For the multiplex PCR, a mixture combining 60 forward primers for TCR Vbeta segments and 13 reverse primers for TCR Jbeta segments was used. Amplification of the CDR3 region of rearranged TCR beta genes was performed with a multiplex PCR assay on genomic DNA. The amplified TCR beta libraries were sequenced on the Illumina HiSeq System as 87-base-pair reads. In the authors' own workflow: A later analysis tallied 75 million to 95 million unique TCR beta chains across the 640 or so repertoires, and around 10 million of those chains were shared by two or more donors. To remove PCR and sequencing errors, raw reads were error-corrected and collapsed into unique sequences using a nearest-neighbor algorithm that merged closely related sequences. V, D and J gene segments were assigned by aligning CDR3 sequences to IMGT reference sequences. For a sequence to be retained, a match of at least six nucleotides was required to both a V gene segment and a J gene segment. Rearrangements were called productive when the CDR3 lacked stop codons and stayed in frame with V and J; all others were non-productive. CDR3 was defined by IMGT convention, running from the second conserved V-encoded cysteine to the conserved J-encoded phenylalanine. The earlier analysis of roughly 590 of the donors excluded any sequence lacking an unambiguous match to a single V gene segment. An earlier analysis of several hundred of the donors called V segments functional above 56.7% productive rearrangements and segregating when the between-donor standard deviation exceeded 5%. A statistical classification framework was built to diagnose cytomegalovirus status from the catalog of TCR beta chain sequences. V and J gene assignment, in a later analysis, came from comparing TCR nucleotide sequences with IMGT/GENE-DB human TR gene sequences. In a later analysis, CDR3 sequences and most-parsimonious VDJ recombination scenarios were assigned using the TCRdist pipeline. In a later analysis, each TCR beta chain was defined by its CDR3 amino acid sequence together with its V-gene family, and reads lacking a unique V-gene family were excluded. In a later analysis, 450 to 600 highly shared, low-generation-probability nucleotide sequences were removed to address suspected cross-contamination and a sequencing artifact. In a later analysis, a clonal expansion index was calculated for each public chain from normalized within-repertoire ranks of inferred template counts. Generation probabilities in a later analysis came from a VDJ recombination model fitted to out-of-frame rearrangements, and those results were checked against IGoR. Hypergeometric tests were used in a later analysis to score TCR-TCR, TCR-HLA and TCR-CMV co-occurrence, with a repertoire-size bias correction applied to the TCR pairs. In a later analysis, false discovery rates were estimated by permuting HLA or CMV assignments 20 times. In a later analysis, co-occurring TCRs were grouped with DBSCAN, and TCRdist sequence similarity was added when clustering was performed within HLA-allele-positive subsets. For co-occurrence clustering, repertoires with fewer than 30,000 or more than 120,000 public chains were excluded, along with five repertoires with anomalous nucleotide sharing. TCRdb stores this immuneACCESS table with in-frame sequences only. Part of the clones is absent; in the studies checked, under half of the shortfall reflects unresolved V genes, and no reason is known for the rest. V and J calls and clone size are copied from that table; D and trimming were computed from the DNA. For this sample the table gives approximately 110,000 clones, of which roughly four fifths were detected only once. The biggest ten clones account for 4.2% of the sample.

The data are from a study of cytomegalovirus exposure and HLA in healthy donors (dated by TCRdb to about 2017). Concerning the study at large: In an earlier analysis of roughly 500 of the donors, 276 Gb of sequence data and some 100 million unique TCR beta sequences from 180 million or so T cells were reported. A later analysis re-analyzed previously published TCR beta repertoires from approximately 700 donors and added high-resolution HLA genotyping to study TCR occurrence patterns. A separate validation cohort of over 95 different subjects was used in addition to the 666-subject first cohort. An early release that covered fewer than 800 HLA-typed donors contained around 300 gigabases of sequencing data and 65 million to 100 million unique TCR sequences. All discovery cohort repertoires had been generated on a single sequencing platform. Of the roughly 420 genotyped donors, approximately 81% were placed in the genetic ancestry cluster associated with self-reported Caucasian donors. An earlier analysis of more than 450 of the donors used high-throughput TCR beta sequencing to judge whether each TCR beta V gene segment behaved as functional or pseudogenic. Alongside the repertoire data, information on donor age, sex, ethnicity and CMV serostatus was compiled. The study aimed to test whether cataloging public T cell receptors could reveal signatures of past pathogen exposure. Among about 370 genotyped donors of the cohort, an average of roughly 230,000 unique TCR beta nucleotide sequences was sequenced per donor, of which about 19% were non-productive. Typing coverage varied by locus: about 620-640 donors for A, B, C, DRB1 and DQB1; around 560 for DQA1; 606 for DPA1; under 490 for DPB1. Rather than drawing on any new phenotypic data, the later analysis identified candidate immune exposures from TCR beta sequences and the way those sequences occurred across donors. A later genetic analysis used genome-wide SNP genotypes for about 60% of the roughly 700 donors, treating that subset as a discovery cohort. The T cell repertoires of roughly 660 subjects were profiled by immunosequencing and related to cytomegalovirus serostatus. HLA typing covered class I and class II loci at four-digit resolution. High-throughput TCR immunosequencing, statistical association of individual TCRs with disease status, and machine learning were combined to predict cytomegalovirus infection status. Because of strong linkage in the cohort, roughly five DR-DQ haplotypes were treated as single units for association and clustering. Study-level results and caveats: The sequencing pipeline was judged likely to have produced a cluster of highly shared sequence variants as a technical artifact. A further reported finding was that TCR beta sequences accurately predicted the HLA-A and HLA-B alleles for most subjects in the first cohort. The presence/absence analyses assumed that sequencing depth was roughly uniform across donors, and that assumption may not be true. According to a later genetic analysis, donors in an Asian-associated ancestry cluster had fewer N-insertions in productive TCRs than the approximately 700-donor mean. CMV serostatus was the only immune exposure information available for the cohort. When HLA alleles, especially DR and DQ, strongly co-occurred, TCR associations were difficult to assign to individual alleles. Linkage disequilibrium might explain the correlated functional status among segregating V segments, but an unknown experimental factor could not be ruled out. In a later analysis, most CMV-associated TCR beta chains were found to appear HLA-restricted, with HLA associations seemingly driven largely by CMV exposure. In vitro tests confirmed that a few of the cytomegalovirus-associated TCR beta chains recognize cytomegalovirus antigens. A later analysis associated around 16,000 TCR beta sequences with specific HLA alleles at a false discovery rate of 0.05. In a later analysis, HLA-associated TCR beta chains were found to be more clonally expanded and to have lower generation probabilities than equally common non-associated chains. According to the authors, the approach could potentially be generalized to other disease states and immunological phenotypes. A total of 150 or so TCR beta chains were listed by the study as associated with cytomegalovirus. In a later analysis, the rate of TCR association differed among HLA loci, with DRB1 alleles having the most associated TCRs and HLA-C alleles having the fewest. Because the 87-base-pair reads could not distinguish some IMGT-functional V segments, including TRBV6-2 and TRBV6-3, those segments were excluded. Because counts were too low, roughly 18 rarely observed V segments, including chromosome 9 orphons, were left out of the earlier analysis of a few hundred of the donors. Because HLA typing was unavailable for some donors at each locus, only the typed subset was used in association tests. Across donors, most TCR sequences were observed very rarely, whereas some public TCRs were present in many individuals. Only TCR beta chains were sequenced in this cohort, and the absence of alpha or paired-chain data limited detectable features. Broadly in line with IMGT annotations, most TCR beta V segments showed up in productive rearrangements about 87% or about 30% of the time in an earlier analysis of several hundred of the donors. V-gene and J-gene trimming of TCR beta chains was associated with a missense DCLRE1C variant in a later genetic analysis, and the association was replicated in an independent cohort. The classifier was reported to diagnose cytomegalovirus status with high specificity and sensitivity in both the original and validation cohorts. Several of the top co-occurrence clusters appeared to be linked to parvovirus B19, influenza, CMV and Epstein-Barr virus, according to a later analysis.

The cohort consisted of 650 to 850 healthy bone marrow donors. At the time of sampling, all cohort members were nominally healthy, though unrecorded immune exposures were likely present. The donor tested CMV seropositive, placing the donor among the 289 seropositive members of the cohort. A peripheral blood sample was provided by each donor, and peripheral blood mononuclear cells were used for TCR beta sequencing. The Qiagen DNeasy Blood Extraction Kit was used to extract genomic DNA from the blood cell samples. From the cysteine through the phenylalanine, the CDR3 covers 17 amino acids. The kept DNA is CDR3 alone, 51 bases in frame from the first base. Clipping removes 0 bases from V and 4 bases from J, with 8 as the unmatched junction base count. Per the germline V gene (reference sequence), SGHNT is the CDR1 and YYREEE is the CDR2.

The chain couples TRBV5-4 to TRBJ1-4, and TRBD1 matches 8 of the central bases. Sequencing was carried out using PBMCs. The source of this sequence is a woman in her 50s in good health and CMV-seropositive. In nucleotide form, the sequence is TGTGCCAGCAGCTTGGTCGGCAGGGGGCGAGGTAATGAAAAACTGTTTTTT. This gives the protein CASSLVGRGRGNEKLFF.